This T cell receptor (beta chain) derives from a study of cytomegalovirus exposure and HLA in healthy donors. Turning to this clone: As yet, its antigen is unknown.

Findings and limits, study-wide: It was reported that TCR beta sequences correctly inferred the HLA-A and HLA-B alleles for most subjects.

The CDR3 totals 14 residues. The V and J ends lost 3 bases and 0 bases respectively, with 6 bases between them. The germline V gene has CDR1 MGHDK and CDR2 SYGVNS. Use of 60 Vbeta and 13 Jbeta primers characterized the PCR. The protocol was immunoSEQ multiplex PCR, while the TCRdb copy is restricted to in-frame clones and leaves out a portion. Counted here are 40,000 or so clones, around three fifths occurring once; the ten biggest clones make up around 18%. The TCR sequence derives from a man aged 50-60 years in good health and CMV-seropositive. The sequenced sample was PBMCs. The chain employs TRBV25-1 and TRBJ1-3; a weak D match, TRBD1 (6 bases). CDR3 sequence reads: CASSDRGSGNTIYF. DNA of the CDR3: TGTGCCAGCAGTGACAGGGGCTCTGGAAACACCATATATTTT.